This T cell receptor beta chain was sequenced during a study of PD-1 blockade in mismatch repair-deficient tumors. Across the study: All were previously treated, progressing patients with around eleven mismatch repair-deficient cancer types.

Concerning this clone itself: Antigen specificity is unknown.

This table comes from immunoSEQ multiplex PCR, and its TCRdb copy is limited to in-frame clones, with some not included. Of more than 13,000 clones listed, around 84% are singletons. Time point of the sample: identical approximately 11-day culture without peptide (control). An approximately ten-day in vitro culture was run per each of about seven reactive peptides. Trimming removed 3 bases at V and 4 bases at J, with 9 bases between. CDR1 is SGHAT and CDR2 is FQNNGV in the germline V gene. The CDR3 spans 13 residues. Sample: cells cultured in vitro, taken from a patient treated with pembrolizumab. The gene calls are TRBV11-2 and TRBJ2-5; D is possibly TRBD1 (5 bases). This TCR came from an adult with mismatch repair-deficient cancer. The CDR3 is CASSFWGAETQYF. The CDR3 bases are TGTGCCAGCAGCTTTTGGGGCGCAGAGACCCAGTACTTC.